The rows below give T cell receptor beta chains drawn from one sample of a study of cytomegalovirus exposure and HLA in healthy donors. TCRdb keeps only in-frame clones here, not all; method: immunoSEQ multiplex PCR. The sample contains about 76,000 clones, 65% to 85% of which appear only once. What was sequenced was PBMCs. The receptors shown here come from a woman in her thirties or forties in good health and CMV-seropositive. CDR3s include the opening cysteine and the closing phenylalanine or tryptophan. The order of the fields is clone size, V gene, J gene, CDR3 length, D gene, CDR3 DNA, CDR3 protein. A D gene is named only where the DNA matches it firmly. Only part of the rows carry a size: once, few, many, or a class if the clone is expanded.

abundance: .; v_gene: TRBV7-2; j_gene: TRBJ1-1; len: 14; d_gene: .; CDR3nt: TGTGCCAGCAGCTTGGGAGGTGCCAACACTGAAGCTTTCTTT; CDR3aa: CASSLGGANTEAFF
abundance: .; v_gene: TRBV2; j_gene: TRBJ2-7; len: 13; d_gene: .; CDR3nt: TGTGCCAGTGAAGGGTTCCTTAGCGGCGAGCAGTACTTC; CDR3aa: CASEGFLSGEQYF
abundance: .; v_gene: TRBV9; j_gene: TRBJ2-7; len: 15; d_gene: TRBD1; CDR3nt: TGTGCCAGCAGCGAAGGACAGGGGGCTACCTACGAGCAGTACTTC; CDR3aa: CASSEGQGATYEQYF
abundance: .; v_gene: TRBV5-1; j_gene: TRBJ2-2; len: 12; d_gene: .; CDR3nt: TGCGCCAGCAGCCCTTACACCGGGGAGCTGTTTTTT; CDR3aa: CASSPYTGELFF
abundance: .; v_gene: TRBV28; j_gene: TRBJ1-1; len: 16; d_gene: TRBD1; CDR3nt: TGTGCCAGCAGTTTATTCCCCAGGACAGGGGGCTCTGAAGCTTTCTTT; CDR3aa: CASSLFPRTGGSEAFF
abundance: few; v_gene: TRBV5-6; j_gene: TRBJ2-3; len: 16; d_gene: TRBD2; CDR3nt: TGTGTCAGCAGCTTAAGGACTAGCGGGATTTATGATACGCAGTATTTT; CDR3aa: CVSSLRTSGIYDTQYF
abundance: .; v_gene: TRBV13; j_gene: TRBJ2-5; len: 13; d_gene: .; CDR3nt: TGTGCCAGCAGCTTACACTCTCAAGAGACCCAGTACTTC; CDR3aa: CASSLHSQETQYF
abundance: .; v_gene: TRBV27; j_gene: TRBJ2-7; len: 12; d_gene: .; CDR3nt: TGTGCCAGCAGTCCGACCCGAGGGGAGCAGTACTTC; CDR3aa: CASSPTRGEQYF
abundance: once; v_gene: TRBV28; j_gene: TRBJ1-1; len: 16; d_gene: .; CDR3nt: TGTGCCAGCAGTTTCAACCGACAGAGACTGAACACTGAAGCTTTCTTT; CDR3aa: CASSFNRQRLNTEAFF
abundance: .; v_gene: TRBV11-2; j_gene: TRBJ2-5; len: 14; d_gene: TRBD2; CDR3nt: TGTGCCAGCAGCTTAGCGCTAGCGGGAGAGACCCAGTACTTC; CDR3aa: CASSLALAGETQYF
abundance: .; v_gene: TRBV9; j_gene: TRBJ2-5; len: 13; d_gene: TRBD2; CDR3nt: TGTGCCAGCAGCGGGGGGGGGAAAGAGACCCAGTACTTC; CDR3aa: CASSGGGKETQYF
abundance: .; v_gene: TRBV19; j_gene: TRBJ2-3; len: 14; d_gene: .; CDR3nt: TGTGCCAGTAGTGGGGGGGGCGGCACAGATACGCAGTATTTT; CDR3aa: CASSGGGGTDTQYF
abundance: .; v_gene: TRBV29-1; j_gene: TRBJ1-5; len: 13; d_gene: .; CDR3nt: TGCAGCGTTCGGTACAGAGCCAATCAGCCCCAGCATTTT; CDR3aa: CSVRYRANQPQHF
abundance: .; v_gene: TRBV5-6; j_gene: TRBJ1-2; len: 16; d_gene: TRBD1; CDR3nt: TGTGCCAGCAGCTTGGGCGGACAGGGGCAAAACTATGGCTACACCTTC; CDR3aa: CASSLGGQGQNYGYTF
abundance: .; v_gene: TRBV11-3; j_gene: TRBJ1-1; len: 13; d_gene: .; CDR3nt: TGTGCCAGCAGCTTTACACAGAACACTGAAGCTTTCTTT; CDR3aa: CASSFTQNTEAFF
abundance: .; v_gene: TRBV5-6; j_gene: TRBJ2-7; len: 16; d_gene: .; CDR3nt: TGTGCCAGCAGCCCCCCGGCGGAGTCTCTAATCTACGAGCAGTACTTC; CDR3aa: CASSPPAESLIYEQYF
abundance: .; v_gene: TRBV7-9; j_gene: TRBJ1-2; len: 15; d_gene: TRBD1; CDR3nt: TGTGCCAGCAGCTTAGGGGGCAGGGGGGCTTATGGCTACACCTTC; CDR3aa: CASSLGGRGAYGYTF
abundance: .; v_gene: TRBV7-9; j_gene: TRBJ1-2; len: 13; d_gene: .; CDR3nt: TGTGCCAGCAGCAATCTAAAGAACTATGGCTACACCTTC; CDR3aa: CASSNLKNYGYTF
abundance: .; v_gene: TRBV6-5; j_gene: TRBJ1-2; len: 13; d_gene: .; CDR3nt: TGTGCCAGCACCCGTTCCACTGGCTATGGCTACACCTTC; CDR3aa: CASTRSTGYGYTF
abundance: few; v_gene: TRBV5-1; j_gene: TRBJ1-3; len: 15; d_gene: .; CDR3nt: TGCGCCAGCACCGACCGGACAGACTCTGGAAACACCATATATTTT; CDR3aa: CASTDRTDSGNTIYF
abundance: .; v_gene: TRBV15; j_gene: TRBJ1-1; len: 19; d_gene: TRBD1; CDR3nt: TGTGCCACCAGCAGAGATAGGACCAAGACAGGGAGCATGAACACTGAAGCTTTCTTT; CDR3aa: CATSRDRTKTGSMNTEAFF
abundance: once; v_gene: TRBV27; j_gene: TRBJ2-6; len: 19; d_gene: TRBD1; CDR3nt: TGTGCCAGCAGCCCTTTCGACAGGGGAAGTGCCACTGGGGCCAACGTCCTGACTTTC; CDR3aa: CASSPFDRGSATGANVLTF
abundance: .; v_gene: TRBV28; j_gene: TRBJ2-4; len: 15; d_gene: .; CDR3nt: TGTGCCAGCAGTCCTACGGGACTCCGGAAAAACATTCAGTACTTC; CDR3aa: CASSPTGLRKNIQYF
abundance: .; v_gene: TRBV19; j_gene: TRBJ2-7; len: 16; d_gene: TRBD1; CDR3nt: TGTGCCAGTAGTATAGAGGACAGGGCGTCCTCCTACGAGCAGTACTTC; CDR3aa: CASSIEDRASSYEQYF
abundance: .; v_gene: TRBV7-9; j_gene: TRBJ2-7; len: 12; d_gene: .; CDR3nt: TGTTCCAGCAGCTTAGTAGATTACGAGCAGTACTTC; CDR3aa: CSSSLVDYEQYF
abundance: .; v_gene: TRBV13; j_gene: TRBJ2-2; len: 13; d_gene: .; CDR3nt: TGTGCCAGCAGCTTAGACCGGACCGGGGAGCTGTTTTTT; CDR3aa: CASSLDRTGELFF
abundance: .; v_gene: TRBV6-5; j_gene: TRBJ1-6; len: 15; d_gene: .; CDR3nt: TGTGCCAGCAGTGCCCCGGGACAATATAATTCACCCCTCCACTTT; CDR3aa: CASSAPGQYNSPLHF
abundance: .; v_gene: TRBV5-1; j_gene: TRBJ1-1; len: 15; d_gene: .; CDR3nt: TGCGCCAGCAGACCCACCGGGACTGCGAACACTGAAGCTTTCTTT; CDR3aa: CASRPTGTANTEAFF
abundance: .; v_gene: TRBV14; j_gene: TRBJ2-3; len: 16; d_gene: TRBD1; CDR3nt: TGTGCCAGCAGCCAAGCCACAGGGGGCGCGGGAGATACGCAGTATTTT; CDR3aa: CASSQATGGAGDTQYF
abundance: .; v_gene: TRBV7-9; j_gene: TRBJ1-2; len: 15; d_gene: .; CDR3nt: TGTGCCAGCAGCTTAGTCAGGGCGGTTAACTATGGCTACACCTTC; CDR3aa: CASSLVRAVNYGYTF
abundance: .; v_gene: TRBV5-6; j_gene: TRBJ2-1; len: 14; d_gene: TRBD2; CDR3nt: TGTGCCAGCAGCCCTGGTCCGGGGACTAGCGGGACGGTCTTC; CDR3aa: CASSPGPGTSGTVF
abundance: .; v_gene: TRBV5-4; j_gene: TRBJ2-3; len: 12; d_gene: .; CDR3nt: TGTGCCAGCAGCTTGTCAGTGTCTACGCAGTATTTT; CDR3aa: CASSLSVSTQYF
abundance: .; v_gene: TRBV4-3; j_gene: TRBJ2-7; len: 14; d_gene: TRBD1; CDR3nt: TGCGCCAGCAGCCGAGGGACAGGGAACTACGAGCAGTACTTC; CDR3aa: CASSRGTGNYEQYF
abundance: .; v_gene: TRBV7-2; j_gene: TRBJ2-7; len: 14; d_gene: TRBD2; CDR3nt: TGTGCCAGCAGCTTAGCGGGAGGGACCTACGAGCAGTACTTC; CDR3aa: CASSLAGGTYEQYF
abundance: .; v_gene: TRBV4-3; j_gene: TRBJ1-2; len: 16; d_gene: TRBD1; CDR3nt: TGCGCCAGCAGCCGGGGACAGGAGGCTATCTTCTATGGCTACACCTTC; CDR3aa: CASSRGQEAIFYGYTF
abundance: few; v_gene: TRBV4-1; j_gene: TRBJ1-5; len: 17; d_gene: TRBD1; CDR3nt: TGCGCCAGCAGCCAAGAAAGTAGGGGGCTTGTCAATCAGCCCCAGCATTTT; CDR3aa: CASSQESRGLVNQPQHF
abundance: few; v_gene: TRBV6-4; j_gene: TRBJ1-1; len: 13; d_gene: .; CDR3nt: TGTGCCAGCAGTGCCGACAGGAACACTGAAGCTTTCTTT; CDR3aa: CASSADRNTEAFF
abundance: .; v_gene: TRBV5-1; j_gene: TRBJ2-3; len: 14; d_gene: TRBD2; CDR3nt: TGCGCCAGCATGCTAGCGGGAGTACGGGATACGCAGTATTTT; CDR3aa: CASMLAGVRDTQYF
abundance: few; v_gene: TRBV6-5; j_gene: TRBJ1-5; len: 13; d_gene: .; CDR3nt: TGTGCCAGCAGTTCCCTGTTAAATCAGCCCCAGCATTTT; CDR3aa: CASSSLLNQPQHF
abundance: .; v_gene: TRBV11-3; j_gene: TRBJ2-7; len: 15; d_gene: TRBD2; CDR3nt: TGTGCCAGCAGCGCCGCTAGCGGGGGCTCCTACGAGCAGTACTTC; CDR3aa: CASSAASGGSYEQYF
abundance: .; v_gene: TRBV6-1; j_gene: TRBJ1-1; len: 14; d_gene: .; CDR3nt: TGTGCCAGCAGTGAATACGCGGCAGATACCGAAGCTTTCTTT; CDR3aa: CASSEYAADTEAFF
abundance: .; v_gene: TRBV15; j_gene: TRBJ2-7; len: 18; d_gene: .; CDR3nt: TGTGCCACCAGCGTACAGTTATGTCGGGATGCCACATACTGCGAGCAGTACTTC; CDR3aa: CATSVQLCRDATYCEQYF
abundance: .; v_gene: TRBV18; j_gene: TRBJ1-1; len: 13; d_gene: .; CDR3nt: TGTGCCAGCCTCGGTGCAGGGGACACTGAAGCTTTCTTT; CDR3aa: CASLGAGDTEAFF
abundance: .; v_gene: TRBV7-9; j_gene: TRBJ2-7; len: 14; d_gene: TRBD2; CDR3nt: TGTGCCAGCAGCTTTAGCGGGAGCGTGGTCGAGCAGTACTTC; CDR3aa: CASSFSGSVVEQYF
abundance: .; v_gene: TRBV30; j_gene: TRBJ1-5; len: 15; d_gene: .; CDR3nt: TGTGCCTGGAGCACCTACGGGGGGGACGGGCAGCCCCAGCATTTT; CDR3aa: CAWSTYGGDGQPQHF
abundance: .; v_gene: TRBV4-3; j_gene: TRBJ1-1; len: 14; d_gene: .; CDR3nt: TGCGCCAGCAGCCAAGATAATTCAGGTATTCAAGCTTTCTTT; CDR3aa: CASSQDNSGIQAFF